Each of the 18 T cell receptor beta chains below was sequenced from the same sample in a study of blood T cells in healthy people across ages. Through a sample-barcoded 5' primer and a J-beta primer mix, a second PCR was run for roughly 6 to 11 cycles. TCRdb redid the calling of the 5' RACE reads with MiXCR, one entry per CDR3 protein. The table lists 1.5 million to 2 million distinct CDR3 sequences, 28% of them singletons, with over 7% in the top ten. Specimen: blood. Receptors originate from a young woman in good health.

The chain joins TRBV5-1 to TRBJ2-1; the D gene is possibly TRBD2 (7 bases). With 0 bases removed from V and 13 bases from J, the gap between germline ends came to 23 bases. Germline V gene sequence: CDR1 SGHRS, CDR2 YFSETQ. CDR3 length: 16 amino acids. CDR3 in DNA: TGCGCCAGCAGCTTGGCCGGGGATATAGGGGGGGAGACCCAGTTCTTC. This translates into CASSLAGDIGGETQFF.

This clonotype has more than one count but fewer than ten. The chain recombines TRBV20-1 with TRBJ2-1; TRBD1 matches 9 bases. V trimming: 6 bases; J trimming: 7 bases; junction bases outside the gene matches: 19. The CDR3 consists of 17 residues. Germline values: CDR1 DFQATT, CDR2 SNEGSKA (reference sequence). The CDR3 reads CSADLAPGQGFRNEQFF. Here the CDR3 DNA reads TGCAGTGCCGACCTCGCCCCGGGACAGGGATTTCGAAATGAGCAGTTCTTC.

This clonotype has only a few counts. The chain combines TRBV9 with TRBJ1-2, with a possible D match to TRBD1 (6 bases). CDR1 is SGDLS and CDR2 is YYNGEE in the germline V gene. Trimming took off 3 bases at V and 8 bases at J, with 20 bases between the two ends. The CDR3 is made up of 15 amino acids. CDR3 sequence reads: CASSDDLKRGEGYTF. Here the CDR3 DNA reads TGTGCCAGCAGCGACGATTTAAAAAGGGGGGAAGGCTACACCTTC.

In nucleotides, the CDR3 is TGTGCCAGCAGCAATATCGCAGGCCTCAATCAGCCCCAGCATTTT. This translates into CASSNIAGLNQPQHF. This chain joins TRBV7-2 and TRBJ1-5; D gene unclear. V lost 5 bases to trimming and J lost 3 bases, with 14 bases between them. This CDR3 has 15 amino acids. From germline, CDR1 is SGHTA and CDR2 FQGNSA.

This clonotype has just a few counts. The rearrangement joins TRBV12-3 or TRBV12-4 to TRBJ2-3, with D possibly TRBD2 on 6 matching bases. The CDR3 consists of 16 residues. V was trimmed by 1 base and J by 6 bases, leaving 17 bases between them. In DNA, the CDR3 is TGTGCCAGCAGTTTAGAGGTAGCGGTGGCAATCGATACGCAGTATTTT. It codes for CASSLEVAVAIDTQYF.

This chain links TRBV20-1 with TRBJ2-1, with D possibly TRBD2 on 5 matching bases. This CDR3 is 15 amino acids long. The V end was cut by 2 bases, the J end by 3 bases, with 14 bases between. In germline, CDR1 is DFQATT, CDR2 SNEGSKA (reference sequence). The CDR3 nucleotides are TGCAGTGCTAGACCCGGACCAGCGGTCTACAATGAGCAGTTCTTC. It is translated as CSARPGPAVYNEQFF.

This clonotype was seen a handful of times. In nucleotides, the CDR3 is TGTGCCAGCAGTTACTCCCCACAGGGGGCCAAAAACATTCAGTACTTC. Translation gives CASSYSPQGAKNIQYF. This chain connects TRBV6-6 to TRBJ2-4; TRBD1 agrees at 7 bases. CDR1 and CDR2 (germline): MNHNY, SVGAGI (reference sequence). The J segment lost 1 base and the V segment lost 0 bases, leaving 3 bases of the junction unmatched. The CDR3 runs 16 residues.

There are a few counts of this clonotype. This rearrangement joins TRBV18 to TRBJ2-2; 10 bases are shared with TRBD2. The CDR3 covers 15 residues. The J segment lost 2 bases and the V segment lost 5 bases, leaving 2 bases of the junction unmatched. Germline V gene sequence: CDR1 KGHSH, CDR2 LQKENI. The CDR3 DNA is TGTGCCAGCTCAAAGCGGGAGGGCAACACCGGGGAGCTGTTTTTT. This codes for CASSKREGNTGELFF.

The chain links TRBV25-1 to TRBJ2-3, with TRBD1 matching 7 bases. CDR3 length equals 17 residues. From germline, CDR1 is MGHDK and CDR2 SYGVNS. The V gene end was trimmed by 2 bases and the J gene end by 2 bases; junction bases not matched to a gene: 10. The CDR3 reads CASSEIGTATYTDTQYF. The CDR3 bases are TGTGCCAGCAGTGAAATAGGGACAGCGACCTACACAGATACGCAGTATTTT.

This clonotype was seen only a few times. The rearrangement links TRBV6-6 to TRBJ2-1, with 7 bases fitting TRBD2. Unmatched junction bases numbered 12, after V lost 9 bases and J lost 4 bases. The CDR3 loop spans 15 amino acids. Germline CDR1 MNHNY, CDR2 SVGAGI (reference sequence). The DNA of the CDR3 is TGTGCCAGTTCTAGCGGCTCCCATTCTTACAATGAGCAGTTCTTC. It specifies CASSSGSHSYNEQFF.

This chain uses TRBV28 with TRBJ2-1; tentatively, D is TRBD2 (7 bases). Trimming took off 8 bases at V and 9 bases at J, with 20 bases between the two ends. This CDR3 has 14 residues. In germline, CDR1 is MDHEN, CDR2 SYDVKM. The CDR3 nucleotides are TGTGCCAGCGGCTATGGGGGGGCGAGCCTTGAGCAGTTCTTC. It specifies CASGYGGASLEQFF.

The CDR3 reads CSAFVRGGPTHEQFF. The CDR3 bases are TGCAGTGCTTTCGTCCGCGGGGGGCCTACACATGAGCAGTTCTTC. V usage is TRBV20-1 and J usage is TRBJ2-1; TRBD2 aligns across 8 bases. From germline, CDR1 is DFQATT and CDR2 SNEGSKA (reference sequence). V shed 5 bases and J 8 bases; nucleotides not matched to a gene: 14. The length of the CDR3 is 15 residues.

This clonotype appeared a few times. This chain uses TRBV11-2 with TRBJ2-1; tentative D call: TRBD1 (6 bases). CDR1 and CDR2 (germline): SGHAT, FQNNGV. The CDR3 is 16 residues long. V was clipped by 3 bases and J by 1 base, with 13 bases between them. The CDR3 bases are TGTGCCAGCAGCTTGTTACAGGGATGGTCCTACAATGAGCAGTTCTTC. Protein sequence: CASSLLQGWSYNEQFF.

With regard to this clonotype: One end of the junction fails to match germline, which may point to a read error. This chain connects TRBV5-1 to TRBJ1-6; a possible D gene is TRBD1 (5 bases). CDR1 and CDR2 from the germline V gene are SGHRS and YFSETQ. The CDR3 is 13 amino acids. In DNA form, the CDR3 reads TGCGCCAGCAGATTGGACGGGGACGCCCCCCTCCACTTT. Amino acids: CASRLDGDAPLHF.

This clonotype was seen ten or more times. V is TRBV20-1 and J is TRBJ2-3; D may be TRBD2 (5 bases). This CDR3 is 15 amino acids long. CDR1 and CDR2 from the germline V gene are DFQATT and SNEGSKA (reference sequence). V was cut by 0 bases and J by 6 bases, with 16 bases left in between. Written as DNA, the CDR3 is TGCAGTGCTAGAGATCCTAGAGGACTTTACGATACGCAGTATTTT. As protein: CSARDPRGLYDTQYF.

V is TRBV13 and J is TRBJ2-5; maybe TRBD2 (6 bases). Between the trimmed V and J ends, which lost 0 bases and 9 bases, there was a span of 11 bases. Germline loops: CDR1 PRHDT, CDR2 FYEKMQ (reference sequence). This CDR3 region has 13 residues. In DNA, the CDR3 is TGTGCCAGCAGCTTAGGGGCGGGACGGGCCCAGTACTTC. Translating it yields CASSLGAGRAQYF. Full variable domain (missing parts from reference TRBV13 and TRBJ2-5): AAGVIQSPRHLIKEKRETATLKCYPIPRHDTVYWYQQGPGQDPQFLISFYEKMQSDKGSIPDRFSAQQFSDYHSELNMSSLELGDSALYFCASSLGAGRAQYFGPGTRLLVL.

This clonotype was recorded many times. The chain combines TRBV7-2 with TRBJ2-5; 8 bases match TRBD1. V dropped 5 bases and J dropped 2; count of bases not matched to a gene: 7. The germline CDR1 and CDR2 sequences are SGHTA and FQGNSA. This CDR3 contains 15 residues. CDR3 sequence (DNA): TGTGCCAGCAGCGGACAGGGTTCGGGTCAAGAGACCCAGTACTTC. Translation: CASSGQGSGQETQYF.

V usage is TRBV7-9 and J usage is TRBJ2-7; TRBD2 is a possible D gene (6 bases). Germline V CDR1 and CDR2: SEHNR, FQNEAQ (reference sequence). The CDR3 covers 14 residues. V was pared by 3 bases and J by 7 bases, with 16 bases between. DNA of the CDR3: TGTGCCAGCAGCTTTGGCGGGGAAAACAATGAGCAGTACTTC. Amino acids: CASSFGGENNEQYF.